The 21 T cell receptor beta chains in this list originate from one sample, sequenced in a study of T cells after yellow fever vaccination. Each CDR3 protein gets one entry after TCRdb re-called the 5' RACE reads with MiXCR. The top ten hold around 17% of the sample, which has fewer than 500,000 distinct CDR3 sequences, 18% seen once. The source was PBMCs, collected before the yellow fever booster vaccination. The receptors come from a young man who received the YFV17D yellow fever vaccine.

The CDR3 sequence is CASSTRTGGDGYTF. The CDR3 coding sequence is TGTGCCAGCAGCACCCGAACAGGGGGCGATGGCTACACCTTC. V usage is TRBV9 and J usage is TRBJ1-2; 9 bases line up with TRBD1. CDR1 and CDR2 (germline): SGDLS, YYNGEE. After removal of 4 bases from V and 6 bases from J, the junction contained 7 bases not matched to a gene. The CDR3 runs 14 residues.

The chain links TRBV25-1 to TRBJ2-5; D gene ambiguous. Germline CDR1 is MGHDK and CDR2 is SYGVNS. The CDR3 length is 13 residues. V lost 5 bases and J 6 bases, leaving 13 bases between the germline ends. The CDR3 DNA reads TGTGCCAGCAGTAGAGAGGCGGTGCAGACCCAGTACTTC. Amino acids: CASSREAVQTQYF.

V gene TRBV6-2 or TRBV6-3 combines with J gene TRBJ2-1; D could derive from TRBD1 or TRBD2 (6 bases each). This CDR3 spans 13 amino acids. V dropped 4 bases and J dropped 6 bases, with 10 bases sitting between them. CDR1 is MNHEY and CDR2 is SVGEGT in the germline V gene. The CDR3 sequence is CASSSGASNEQFF. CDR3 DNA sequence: TGTGCCAGCAGTTCGGGGGCCTCCAATGAGCAGTTCTTC.

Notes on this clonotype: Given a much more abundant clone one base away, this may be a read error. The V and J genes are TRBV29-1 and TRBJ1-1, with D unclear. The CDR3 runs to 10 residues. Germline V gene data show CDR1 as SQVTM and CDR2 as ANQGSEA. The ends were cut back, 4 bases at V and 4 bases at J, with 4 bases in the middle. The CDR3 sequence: CSVVVTEAFF. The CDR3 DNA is TGCAGCGTTGTGGTCACTGAAGCTTTCTTT.

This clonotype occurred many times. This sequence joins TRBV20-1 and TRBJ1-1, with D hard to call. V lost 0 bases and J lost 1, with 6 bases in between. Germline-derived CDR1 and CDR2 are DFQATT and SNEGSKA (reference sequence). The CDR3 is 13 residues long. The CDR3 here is CSAREQPNTEAFF. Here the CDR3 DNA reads TGCAGTGCTAGAGAGCAACCGAACACTGAAGCTTTCTTT.

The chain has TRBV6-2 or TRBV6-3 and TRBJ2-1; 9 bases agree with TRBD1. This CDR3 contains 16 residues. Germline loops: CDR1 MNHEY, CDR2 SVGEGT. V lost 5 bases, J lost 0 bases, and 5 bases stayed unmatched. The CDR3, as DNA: TGTGCCAGCAGTGAGTCGACAGGGGGCTCCTACAATGAGCAGTTCTTC. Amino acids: CASSESTGGSYNEQFF.

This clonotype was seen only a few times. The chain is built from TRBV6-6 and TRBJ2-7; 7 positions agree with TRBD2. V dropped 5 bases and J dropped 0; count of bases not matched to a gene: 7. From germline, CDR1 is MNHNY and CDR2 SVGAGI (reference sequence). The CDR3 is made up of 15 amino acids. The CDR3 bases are TGTGCCAGCAGTCCCCTCGGGGGGAGCTCCTACGAGCAGTACTTC. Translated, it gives CASSPLGGSSYEQYF.

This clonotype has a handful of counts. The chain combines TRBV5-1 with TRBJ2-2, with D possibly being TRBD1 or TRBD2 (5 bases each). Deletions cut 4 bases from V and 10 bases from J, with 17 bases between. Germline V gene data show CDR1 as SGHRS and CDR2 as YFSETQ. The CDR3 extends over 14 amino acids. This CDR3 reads CASSPGTRVEELFF. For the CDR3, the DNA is TGCGCCAGCAGCCCCGGGACCAGGGTAGAGGAGCTGTTTTTT.

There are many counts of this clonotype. As DNA, the CDR3 is TGTGCCAGCAGCCCTCTGGGGGCGTATACGCAGTATTTT. Its protein product is CASSPLGAYTQYF. The chain combines TRBV7-3 with TRBJ2-3; maybe TRBD1 (6 bases). CDR1 is SGHTA, CDR2 FQGTGA, per germline. With 5 bases removed from V and 7 bases from J, the gap between germline ends came to 13 bases. This CDR3 contains 13 residues.

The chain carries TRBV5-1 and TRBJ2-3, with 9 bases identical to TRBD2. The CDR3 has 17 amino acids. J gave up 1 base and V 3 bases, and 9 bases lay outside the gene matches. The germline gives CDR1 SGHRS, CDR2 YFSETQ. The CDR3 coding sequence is TGCGCCAGCAGCTCCACCAACCTAGCGGGACGCACAGATACGCAGTATTTT. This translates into CASSSTNLAGRTDTQYF.

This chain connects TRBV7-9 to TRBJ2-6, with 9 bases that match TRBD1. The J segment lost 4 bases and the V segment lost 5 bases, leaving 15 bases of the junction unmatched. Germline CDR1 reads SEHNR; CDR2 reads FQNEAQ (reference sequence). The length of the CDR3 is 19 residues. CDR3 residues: CASSPGPGQGLAGANVLTF. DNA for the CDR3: TGTGCCAGCAGCCCCGGACCGGGACAGGGACTTGCCGGGGCCAACGTCCTGACTTTC.

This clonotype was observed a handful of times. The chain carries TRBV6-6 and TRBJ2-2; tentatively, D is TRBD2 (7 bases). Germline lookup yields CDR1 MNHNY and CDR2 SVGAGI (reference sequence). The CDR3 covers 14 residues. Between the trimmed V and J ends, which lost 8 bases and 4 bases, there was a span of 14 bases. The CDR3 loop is CASLWGGGTGELFF. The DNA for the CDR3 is TGTGCCAGCCTCTGGGGAGGGGGCACCGGGGAGCTGTTTTTT.

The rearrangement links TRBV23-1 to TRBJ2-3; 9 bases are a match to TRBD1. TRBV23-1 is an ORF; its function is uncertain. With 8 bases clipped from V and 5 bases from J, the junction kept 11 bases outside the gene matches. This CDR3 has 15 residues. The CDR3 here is CASPGRDREKDTQYF. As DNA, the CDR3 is TGCGCCAGCCCCGGCCGGGACAGGGAAAAAGATACGCAGTATTTT.

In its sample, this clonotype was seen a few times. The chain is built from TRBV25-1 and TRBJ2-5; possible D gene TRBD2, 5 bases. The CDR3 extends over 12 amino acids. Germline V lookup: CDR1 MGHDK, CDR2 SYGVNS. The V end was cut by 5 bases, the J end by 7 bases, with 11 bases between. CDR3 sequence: CASSLGSGTQYF. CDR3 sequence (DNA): TGTGCCAGCAGTCTAGGGAGCGGGACCCAGTACTTC.

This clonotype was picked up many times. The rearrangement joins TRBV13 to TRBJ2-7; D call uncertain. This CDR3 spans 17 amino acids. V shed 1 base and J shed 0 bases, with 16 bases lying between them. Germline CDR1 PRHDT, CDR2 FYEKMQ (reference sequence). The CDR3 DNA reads TGTGCCAGCAGCTTAGAACGCCCGGGTGCTAGCTCCTACGAGCAGTACTTC. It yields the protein CASSLERPGASSYEQYF.

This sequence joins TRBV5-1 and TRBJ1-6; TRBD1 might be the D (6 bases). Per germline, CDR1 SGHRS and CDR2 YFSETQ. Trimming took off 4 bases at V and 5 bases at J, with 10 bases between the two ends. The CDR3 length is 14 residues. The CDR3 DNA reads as TGCGCCAGCAGCCAACAGGGTGATAATTCACCCCTCCACTTT. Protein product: CASSQQGDNSPLHF.

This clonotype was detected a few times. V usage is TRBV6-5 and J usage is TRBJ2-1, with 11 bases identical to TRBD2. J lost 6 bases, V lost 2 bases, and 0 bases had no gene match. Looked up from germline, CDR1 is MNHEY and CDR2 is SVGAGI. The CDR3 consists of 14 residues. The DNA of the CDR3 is TGTGCCAGCAGTTACGGGACTAGCGGCAATGAGCAGTTCTTC. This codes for CASSYGTSGNEQFF.

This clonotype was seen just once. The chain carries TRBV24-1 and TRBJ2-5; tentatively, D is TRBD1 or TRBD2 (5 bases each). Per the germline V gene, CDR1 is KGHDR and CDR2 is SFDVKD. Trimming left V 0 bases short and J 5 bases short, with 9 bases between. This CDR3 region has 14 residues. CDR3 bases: TGTGCCACCAGTGATTTGCGGGGCGGCGAGACCCAGTACTTC. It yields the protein CATSDLRGGETQYF.

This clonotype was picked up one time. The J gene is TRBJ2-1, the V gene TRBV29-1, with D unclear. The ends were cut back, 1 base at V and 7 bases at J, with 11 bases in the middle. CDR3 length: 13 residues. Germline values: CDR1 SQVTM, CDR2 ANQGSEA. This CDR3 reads CSVEGTDGNEQFF. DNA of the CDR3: TGCAGCGTTGAAGGGACGGACGGGAATGAGCAGTTCTTC.

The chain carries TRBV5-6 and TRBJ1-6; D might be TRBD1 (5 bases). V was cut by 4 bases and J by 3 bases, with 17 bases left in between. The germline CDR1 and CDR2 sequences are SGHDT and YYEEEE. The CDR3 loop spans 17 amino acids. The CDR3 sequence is CASSHLSTEDYNSPLHF. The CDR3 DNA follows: TGTGCCAGCAGCCATTTATCGACAGAGGACTATAATTCACCCCTCCACTTT.

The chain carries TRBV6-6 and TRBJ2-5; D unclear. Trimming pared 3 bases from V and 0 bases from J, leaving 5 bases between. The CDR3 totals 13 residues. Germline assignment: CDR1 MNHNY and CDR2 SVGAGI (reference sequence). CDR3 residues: CASSYGYQETQYF. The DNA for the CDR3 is TGTGCCAGCAGTTATGGGTACCAAGAGACCCAGTACTTC.